A single T cell receptor beta chain is shown here with its context. The CDR3 has 10 amino acids. The germline V and J ends were trimmed by 10 bases and 8 bases, with 9 bases remaining between them. Looked up from germline, CDR1 is LGHNA and CDR2 is YSLEER. This table comes from immunoSEQ multiplex PCR, and its TCRdb copy is limited to in-frame clones, with some not included. Among approximately 13,000 clones listed, roughly 93% were seen once. This entry comes from a study of T cell changes during pregnancy in multiple sclerosis. Here the sequenced sample was peripheral blood, taken in the second trimester of pregnancy. This TCR derives from a female donor in good health, enrolled as a control in a pregnancy study. The chain couples TRBV4-3 to TRBJ2-1, with D possibly being TRBD1 (5 bases). This CDR3 reads CAIGRDEQFF. The CDR3 coding sequence is TGCGCCATTGGCAGGGATGAGCAGTTCTTC.